The 20 T cell receptor beta chains in this list originate from one sample, sequenced in a study of T cells in Graves' hyperthyroidism and ophthalmopathy. Amplified regions were TCR beta CDR3 sequences from RNA transcripts. TCR CDR3 underwent first-round RT-PCR with the HTBI primer set. TCRdb re-analysed the multiplex PCR reads in MiXCR, keeping a single row per CDR3 protein. The sample includes 250,000 to 350,000 distinct CDR3 sequences, approximately 23% of them seen just once. The sample comprised blood. Source of these receptors: a man aged 25-40 years with Graves' ophthalmopathy.

The CDR3, as DNA: TGTGCCAGCAGTTACTCGGTGGATCAGCCCCAGCATTTT. It encodes CASSYSVDQPQHF. This sequence joins TRBV6-6 and TRBJ1-5; D not resolved. Looked up from germline, CDR1 is MNHNY and CDR2 is SVGAGI (reference sequence). Trimming stripped 0 bases from V and 5 bases from J, with 5 bases between. CDR3 length equals 13 residues.

This clonotype was counted only a few times. The V gene is TRBV2, the J gene TRBJ2-7, with TRBD1 as a possible D gene (6 bases). The germline V and J ends were trimmed by 6 bases and 5 bases, with 17 bases remaining between them. The CDR3 loop spans 14 amino acids. Germline CDR1 SNHLY, CDR2 FYNNEI. The CDR3 nucleotides are TGTGCCAGCAGAACAGGGAGCCGCCTGGACGAGCAGTACTTC. Amino acids: CASRTGSRLDEQYF.

This rearrangement joins TRBV13 to TRBJ2-3, with 11 bases aligning to TRBD2. This CDR3 has 17 amino acids. The V segment lost 5 bases and the J segment 2 bases; nucleotides outside the gene matches: 9. Per germline, CDR1 PRHDT and CDR2 FYEKMQ (reference sequence). CDR3 amino acids: CASSTRTSGYITDTQYF. CDR3 DNA sequence: TGTGCCAGCAGCACCCGGACTAGCGGGTATATCACAGATACGCAGTATTTT.

The J gene is TRBJ2-3, the V gene TRBV28, with D unresolved. This CDR3 comprises 15 residues. Germline V gene data show CDR1 as MDHEN and CDR2 as SYDVKM. The germline V and J ends were trimmed by 4 bases and 2 bases, with 13 bases remaining between them. CDR3 in amino acids: CASSYGESYTDTQYF. The CDR3 DNA reads TGTGCCAGCAGTTACGGAGAAAGCTACACAGATACGCAGTATTTT.

V usage is TRBV5-6 and J usage is TRBJ2-1; no clear D. The CDR3 has 15 amino acids. The germline V gene encodes CDR1 SGHDT and CDR2 YYEEEE. The V end lost 3 bases, the J end lost 6 bases, and 16 bases lay between the germline ends. The CDR3 loop reads CASSSLIGLINEQFF. CDR3 in DNA: TGTGCCAGCAGCTCCTTGATAGGCTTAATCAATGAGCAGTTCTTC.

As for this clonotype: Given a much more abundant clone one base away, this may be a read error. The chain recombines TRBV18 with TRBJ1-1, with D uncertain. CDR3 length equals 15 residues. In germline, CDR1 is KGHSH, CDR2 LQKENI. CDR3 amino acids: CPSSPREGMNTEAFF. DNA of the CDR3: TGTCCCAGCTCACCACGTGAGGGCATGAACACTGAAGCTTTCTTT.

The chain couples TRBV18 to TRBJ2-5, with a tentative D call TRBD2 (5 bases). The CDR3 covers 12 residues. Trimming took off 3 bases at V and 5 bases at J, with 7 bases between the two ends. CDR1 and CDR2 (germline): KGHSH, LQKENI. In DNA, the CDR3 is TGTGCCAGCTCACCTATAGCGGAGACCCAGTACTTC. Its translation is CASSPIAETQYF.

A few counts support this clonotype. This sequence joins TRBV7-9 and TRBJ2-1; D gene ambiguous. CDR1 SEHNR and CDR2 FQNEAQ come from the germline V gene (reference sequence). The CDR3 runs to 16 residues. V dropped 0 bases and J dropped 0 bases, with 9 bases sitting between them. CDR3 sequence reads: CASSLAGSLSYNEQFF. The CDR3, as DNA: TGTGCCAGCAGCTTAGCTGGGTCCCTCTCCTACAATGAGCAGTTCTTC. The full variable domain, with the rest looked up from reference TRBV7-9 and TRBJ2-1, is DTGVSQNPRHKITKRGQNVTFRCDPISEHNRLYWYRQTLGQGPEFLTYFQNEAQLEKSRLLSDRFSAERPKGSFSTLEIQRTEQGDSAMYLCASSLAGSLSYNEQFFGPGTRLTVL.

There are a few counts of this clonotype. CDR3 amino acids: CASSPDRVAYEQYF. In DNA, the CDR3 is TGTGCCAGCAGTCCGGACAGGGTCGCCTACGAGCAGTACTTC. The V call is TRBV27, the J call TRBJ2-7, with TRBD1 identical over 8 bases. V lost 5 bases to trimming and J lost 2 bases; unmatched junction nucleotides: 5. The CDR3 covers 14 residues. Per the germline V gene, CDR1 is MNHEY and CDR2 is SMNVEV (reference sequence).

V and J are TRBV30 and TRBJ1-1; 7 positions match TRBD1. The length of the CDR3 is 17 residues. From germline, CDR1 is GTSNPN and CDR2 SVGIG (reference sequence). V shed 2 bases, J shed 10 bases, and the junction held 22 bases outside the gene matches. The CDR3: CAWSPSILFYRGWPAFF. DNA of the CDR3: TGTGCCTGGAGTCCCTCTATCCTCTTCTACAGGGGTTGGCCAGCTTTCTTT. Full variable domain (rest looked up from reference TRBV30 and TRBJ1-1): SQTIHQWPATLVQPVGSPLSLECTVEGTSNPNLYWYRQAAGRGLQLLFYSVGIGQISSEVPQNLSASRPQDRQFILSSKKLLLSDSGFYLCAWSPSILFYRGWPAFFGQGTRLTVV.

This clonotype has a count of ten or more. This sequence joins TRBV28 and TRBJ2-2, with D perhaps given as TRBD1 or TRBD2 (6 bases each). V lost 4 bases and J lost 5, with 17 bases in between. Germline V CDR1 and CDR2: MDHEN, SYDVKM. The CDR3 length is 16 residues. This chain's CDR3 is CASSSPPGARTGELFF. In DNA, the CDR3 is TGTGCCAGCAGTTCCCCCCCGGGGGCAAGGACCGGGGAGCTGTTTTTT.

This clonotype has at least ten counts. The chain is built from TRBV12-3 or TRBV12-4 and TRBJ2-3, with a tentative D call TRBD1 (5 bases). With 6 bases removed from V and 6 bases from J, the gap between germline ends came to 13 bases. The CDR3 extends over 13 amino acids. CDR3 in DNA: TGTGCCAGCAGGAGCAGGGTTTTGGATACGCAGTATTTT. Protein sequence: CASRSRVLDTQYF.

V and J are TRBV30 and TRBJ2-7; D gene ambiguous. The V gene's germline CDR1 is GTSNPN and CDR2 SVGIG (reference sequence). The V end was cut by 4 bases, the J end by 4 bases, with 20 bases between. CDR3 length: 15 residues. CDR3 sequence (DNA): TGTGCCTGGAACGTGGGTCCTGATATGAAATACGAGCAGTACTTC. Its translation: CAWNVGPDMKYEQYF.

J is TRBJ2-7 and V is TRBV29-1; 8 bases line up with TRBD1. V dropped 6 bases and J dropped 1; count of bases not matched to a gene: 8. The CDR3 consists of 14 residues. CDR1 is SQVTM, CDR2 ANQGSEA, per germline. DNA for the CDR3: TGCAGCGTGGAGGGGCAGGGGGCTTCCTACGAGCAGTACTTC. Its translation: CSVEGQGASYEQYF.

This clonotype has a handful of counts. The chain uses TRBV5-6 and TRBJ2-1, with D perhaps matching TRBD1 (5 bases). The CDR3 is 13 amino acids. The V end lost 0 bases, the J end lost 14 bases, and 15 bases lay between the germline ends. Germline V gives CDR1 SGHDT, CDR2 YYEEEE. The CDR3 protein is CASSLGEGVYKFF. CDR3 coding DNA: TGTGCCAGCAGCTTGGGGGAAGGGGTGTATAAGTTCTTC. The full variable domain, with the rest looked up from reference TRBV5-6 and TRBJ2-1, is DAGVTQSPTHLIKTRGQQVTLRCSPKSGHDTVSWYQQALGQGPQFIFQYYEEEERQRGNFPDRFSGHQFPNYSSELNVNALLLGDSALYLCASSLGEGVYKFFGPGTRLTVL.

The table lists this clonotype with a few counts. The chain uses TRBV28 and TRBJ2-7, with D possibly being TRBD2 (5 bases). The CDR3 has 13 residues. Germline CDR1 and CDR2: MDHEN and SYDVKM. The V gene lost 1 base and the J gene lost 5 bases, with 9 bases spanning the gap. CDR3 sequence: CASSLFEGDEQYF. CDR3 nucleotide sequence: TGTGCCAGCAGTTTATTCGAGGGAGACGAGCAGTACTTC. Full variable domain (missing parts from reference TRBV28 and TRBJ2-7): DVKVTQSSRYLVKRTGEKVFLECVQDMDHENMFWYRQDPGLGLRLIYFSYDVKMKEKGDIPEGYSVSREKKERFSLILESASTNQTSMYLCASSLFEGDEQYFGPGTRLTVT.

The J gene is TRBJ2-7, the V gene TRBV19, with unresolved D. The V end was cut by 3 bases, the J end by 1 base, with 7 bases between. Germline V CDR1 and CDR2: LNHDA, SQIVND (reference sequence). The CDR3 is 13 residues long. This CDR3 reads CASSMQESYEQYF. The CDR3 bases are TGTGCCAGTAGTATGCAGGAGTCCTACGAGCAGTACTTC. Using reference TRBV19 and TRBJ2-7 for the parts outside the CDR3, the full variable domain is DGGITQSPKYLFRKEGQNVTLSCEQNLNHDAMYWYRQDPGQGLRLIYYSQIVNDFQKGDIAEGYSVSREKKESFPLTVTSAQKNPTAFYLCASSMQESYEQYFGPGTRLTVT.

This clonotype has a count of ten or more. The rearrangement links TRBV4-2 to TRBJ2-5; D is unresolved. The length of the CDR3 is 13 residues. The V end was cut by 3 bases, the J end by 5 bases, with 10 bases between. CDR1 is LGHNA and CDR2 is YNFKEQ in the germline V gene. The CDR3 nucleotides are TGTGCCAGCAGCCAGGCCGAAGGCGAGACCCAGTACTTC. Translation gives CASSQAEGETQYF.

The V gene is TRBV28, the J gene TRBJ2-7; 9 bases map to TRBD2. The germline V gene has CDR1 MDHEN and CDR2 SYDVKM. V lost 7 bases and J lost 0; bases outside the gene matches: 4. This CDR3 is 14 amino acids long. In nucleotides, the CDR3 is TGTGCCAGCAAACATAGCGGGAGCTCCTACGAGCAGTACTTC. Protein product: CASKHSGSSYEQYF.

This clonotype was found a few times. The rearrangement links TRBV28 to TRBJ1-1; D uncertain. The germline V gene encodes CDR1 MDHEN and CDR2 SYDVKM. The CDR3 is 15 amino acids. Trimming shortened V by 6 bases and J by 0 bases, and 14 bases separated the two germline ends. CDR3 nucleotides: TGTGCCAGCAGCGTAGTGTCACCCATGAACACTGAAGCTTTCTTT. As protein: CASSVVSPMNTEAFF. Based on the CDR3 plus reference TRBV28 and TRBJ1-1, the full variable domain is DVKVTQSSRYLVKRTGEKVFLECVQDMDHENMFWYRQDPGLGLRLIYFSYDVKMKEKGDIPEGYSVSREKKERFSLILESASTNQTSMYLCASSVVSPMNTEAFFGQGTRLTVV.